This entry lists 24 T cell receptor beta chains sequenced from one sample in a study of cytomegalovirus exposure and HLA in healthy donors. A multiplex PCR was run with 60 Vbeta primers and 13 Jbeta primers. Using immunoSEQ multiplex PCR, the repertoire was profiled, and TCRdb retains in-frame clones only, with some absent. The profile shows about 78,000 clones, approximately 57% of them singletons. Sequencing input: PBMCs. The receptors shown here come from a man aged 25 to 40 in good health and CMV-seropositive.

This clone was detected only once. CDR3 coding DNA: TGTGCCAGCAGCTTAGCGGGAGAGACCTACGAGCAGTACTTC. Amino acids: CASSLAGETYEQYF. The chain couples TRBV11-3 to TRBJ2-7; D may be TRBD2 (6 bases). The V and J ends lost 1 base and 2 bases respectively, with 9 bases between them. Germline V gene lookup returns CDR1 SGHNT and CDR2 YENEEA. The CDR3 spans 14 residues.

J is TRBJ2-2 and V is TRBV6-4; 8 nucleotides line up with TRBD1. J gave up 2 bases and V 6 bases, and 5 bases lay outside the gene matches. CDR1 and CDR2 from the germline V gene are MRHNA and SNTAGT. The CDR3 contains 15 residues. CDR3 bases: TGTGCCAGCAGCCAAGACAGGGGCAACACCGGGGAGCTGTTTTTT. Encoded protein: CASSQDRGNTGELFF.

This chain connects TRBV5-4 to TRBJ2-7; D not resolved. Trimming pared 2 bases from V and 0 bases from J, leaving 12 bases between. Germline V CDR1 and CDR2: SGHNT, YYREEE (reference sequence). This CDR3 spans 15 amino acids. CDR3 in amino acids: CASSFEVATSYEQYF. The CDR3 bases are TGTGCCAGCAGCTTCGAGGTCGCCACCTCCTACGAGCAGTACTTC.

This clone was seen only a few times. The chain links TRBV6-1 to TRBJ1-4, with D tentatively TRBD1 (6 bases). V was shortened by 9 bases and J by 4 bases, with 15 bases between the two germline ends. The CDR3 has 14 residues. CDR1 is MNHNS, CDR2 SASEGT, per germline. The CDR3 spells CASELGQYNEKLFF. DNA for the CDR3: TGTGCCAGTGAACTAGGACAGTATAATGAAAAACTGTTTTTT.

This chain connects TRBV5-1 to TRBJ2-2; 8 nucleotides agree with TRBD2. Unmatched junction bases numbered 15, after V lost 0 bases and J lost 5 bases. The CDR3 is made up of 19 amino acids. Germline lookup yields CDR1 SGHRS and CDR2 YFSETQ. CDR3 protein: CASSLARDSGTLRTGELFF. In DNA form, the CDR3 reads TGCGCCAGCAGCTTGGCCAGAGATAGCGGGACCTTGCGAACCGGGGAGCTGTTTTTT.

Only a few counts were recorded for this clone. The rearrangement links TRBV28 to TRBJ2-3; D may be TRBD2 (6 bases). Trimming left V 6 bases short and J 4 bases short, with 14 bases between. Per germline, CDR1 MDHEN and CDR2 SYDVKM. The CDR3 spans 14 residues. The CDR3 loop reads CASSLVGSADTQYF. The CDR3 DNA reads TGTGCCAGCAGCTTGGTCGGGAGCGCAGATACGCAGTATTTT.

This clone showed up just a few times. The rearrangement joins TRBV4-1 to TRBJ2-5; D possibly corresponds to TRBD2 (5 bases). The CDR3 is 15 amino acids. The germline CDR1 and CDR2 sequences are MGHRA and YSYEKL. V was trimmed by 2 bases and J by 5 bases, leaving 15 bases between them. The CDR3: CASSQRPGFGETQYF. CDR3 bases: TGCGCCAGCAGCCAACGACCGGGGTTCGGGGAGACCCAGTACTTC.

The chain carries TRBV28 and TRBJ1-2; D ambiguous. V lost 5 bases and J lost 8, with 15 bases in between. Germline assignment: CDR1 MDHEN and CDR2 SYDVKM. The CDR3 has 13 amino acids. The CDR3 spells CASSAVAQKGYTF. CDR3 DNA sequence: TGTGCCAGCAGTGCGGTCGCTCAGAAGGGCTACACCTTC.

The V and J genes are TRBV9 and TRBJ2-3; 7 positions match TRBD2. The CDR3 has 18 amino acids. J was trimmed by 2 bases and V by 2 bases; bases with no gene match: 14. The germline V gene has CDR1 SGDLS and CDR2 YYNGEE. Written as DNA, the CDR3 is TGTGCCAGCAGCGTGGGGGGGGTCCACAGCGGGGCCACAGATACGCAGTATTTT. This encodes CASSVGGVHSGATDTQYF.

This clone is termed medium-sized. The DNA for the CDR3 is TGTGCCAGCAGCTCCCCACCGGGACAGACTTACGAGCAGTACTTC. Translated: CASSSPPGQTYEQYF. This sequence joins TRBV7-9 and TRBJ2-7; 7 bases agree with TRBD1. V lost 4 bases and J lost 4; bases outside the gene matches: 10. The CDR3 is made up of 15 amino acids. The V gene's germline CDR1 is SEHNR and CDR2 FQNEAQ (reference sequence).

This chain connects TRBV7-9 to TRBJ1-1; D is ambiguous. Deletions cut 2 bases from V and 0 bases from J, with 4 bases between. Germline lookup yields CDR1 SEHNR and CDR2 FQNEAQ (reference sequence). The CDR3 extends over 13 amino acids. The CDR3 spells CASSLQMNTEAFF. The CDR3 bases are TGTGCCAGCAGCTTACAAATGAACACTGAAGCTTTCTTT.

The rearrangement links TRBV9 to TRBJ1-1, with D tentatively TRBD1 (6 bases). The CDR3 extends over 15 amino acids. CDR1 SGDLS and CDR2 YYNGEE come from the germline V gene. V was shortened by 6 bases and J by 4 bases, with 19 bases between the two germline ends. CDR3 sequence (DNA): TGTGCCAGCAATCGGGCAGGGGTTGGGAGCACTGAAGCTTTCTTT. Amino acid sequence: CASNRAGVGSTEAFF.

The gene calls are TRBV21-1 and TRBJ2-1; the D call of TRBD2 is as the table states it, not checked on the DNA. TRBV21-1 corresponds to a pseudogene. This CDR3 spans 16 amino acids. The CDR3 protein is CASSDGTSGGYNEQFF. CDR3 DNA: TGTGCCAGCAGCGACGGGACTAGCGGGGGGTACAATGAGCAGTTCTTC.

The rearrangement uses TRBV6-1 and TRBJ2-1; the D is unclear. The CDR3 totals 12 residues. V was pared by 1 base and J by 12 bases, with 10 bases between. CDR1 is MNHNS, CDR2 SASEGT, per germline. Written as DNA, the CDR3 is TGTGCCAGCAGTGAAGGTCCAGGCCTGCAGTTCTTC. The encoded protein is CASSEGPGLQFF.

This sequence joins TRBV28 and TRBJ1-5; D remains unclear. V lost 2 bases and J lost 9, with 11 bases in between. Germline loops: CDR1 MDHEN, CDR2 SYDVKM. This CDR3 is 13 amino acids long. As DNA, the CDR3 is TGTGCCAGCAGTTTAAGTCCGGGAGGGCCCCAGCATTTT. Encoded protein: CASSLSPGGPQHF.

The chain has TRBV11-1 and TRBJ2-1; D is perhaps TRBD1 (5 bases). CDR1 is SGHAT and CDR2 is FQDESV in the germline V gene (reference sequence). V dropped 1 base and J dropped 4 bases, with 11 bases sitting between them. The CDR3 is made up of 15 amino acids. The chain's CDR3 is CASSLEGLIYNEQFF. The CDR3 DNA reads TGTGCCAGCAGCTTAGAGGGGCTGATTTACAATGAGCAGTTCTTC. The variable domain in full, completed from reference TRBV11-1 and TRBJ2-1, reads EAEVAQSPRYKITEKSQAVAFWCDPISGHATLYWYRQILGQGPELLVQFQDESVVDDSQLPKDRFSAERLKGVDSTLKIQPAELGDSAMYLCASSLEGLIYNEQFFGPGTRLTVL.

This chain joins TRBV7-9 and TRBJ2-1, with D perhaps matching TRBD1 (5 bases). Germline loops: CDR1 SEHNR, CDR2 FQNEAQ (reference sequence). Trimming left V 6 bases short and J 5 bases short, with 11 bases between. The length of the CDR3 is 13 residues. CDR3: CASRQGFDNEQFF. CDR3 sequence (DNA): TGTGCCAGCAGGCAGGGCTTTGACAATGAGCAGTTCTTC. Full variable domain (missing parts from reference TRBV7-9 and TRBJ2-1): DTGVSQNPRHKITKRGQNVTFRCDPISEHNRLYWYRQTLGQGPEFLTYFQNEAQLEKSRLLSDRFSAERPKGSFSTLEIQRTEQGDSAMYLCASRQGFDNEQFFGPGTRLTVL.

CDR3: CASSLGGGLNTEAFF. The CDR3 DNA sequence: TGCGCCAGCAGCTTGGGAGGAGGATTGAACACTGAAGCTTTCTTT. The chain links TRBV5-1 to TRBJ1-1, with no clear D. This CDR3 has 15 residues. V shed 0 bases and J shed 0 bases, with 9 bases lying between them. The V gene's germline CDR1 is SGHRS and CDR2 YFSETQ.

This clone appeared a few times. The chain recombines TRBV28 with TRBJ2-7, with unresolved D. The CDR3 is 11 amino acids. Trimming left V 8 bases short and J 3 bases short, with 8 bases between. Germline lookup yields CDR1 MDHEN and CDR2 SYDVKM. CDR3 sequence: CASRGDYEQYF. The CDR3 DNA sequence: TGTGCCAGCCGAGGAGACTACGAGCAGTACTTC.

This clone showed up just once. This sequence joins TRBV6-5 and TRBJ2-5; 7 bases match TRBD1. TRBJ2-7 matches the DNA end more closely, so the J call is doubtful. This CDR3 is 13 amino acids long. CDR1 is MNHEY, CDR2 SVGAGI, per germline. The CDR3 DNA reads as TGTGCCAGCAGTTACTCGACAGGGAGCGAGCAGTACTTC. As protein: CASSYSTGSEQYF.

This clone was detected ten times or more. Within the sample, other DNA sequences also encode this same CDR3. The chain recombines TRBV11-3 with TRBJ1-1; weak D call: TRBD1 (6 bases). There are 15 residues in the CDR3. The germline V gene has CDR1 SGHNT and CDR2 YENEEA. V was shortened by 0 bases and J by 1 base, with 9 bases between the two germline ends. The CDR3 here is CASSLDLTGNTEAFF. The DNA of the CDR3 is TGTGCCAGCAGCTTAGACTTGACAGGGAACACTGAAGCTTTCTTT.

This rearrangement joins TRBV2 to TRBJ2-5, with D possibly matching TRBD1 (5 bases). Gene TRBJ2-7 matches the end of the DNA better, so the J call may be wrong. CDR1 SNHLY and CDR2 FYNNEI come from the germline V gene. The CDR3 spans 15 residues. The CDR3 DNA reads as TGTGCCAGCAGTGAAGAGAGGCAGGGTAGCAACGAGCAGTACTTC. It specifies CASSEERQGSNEQYF.

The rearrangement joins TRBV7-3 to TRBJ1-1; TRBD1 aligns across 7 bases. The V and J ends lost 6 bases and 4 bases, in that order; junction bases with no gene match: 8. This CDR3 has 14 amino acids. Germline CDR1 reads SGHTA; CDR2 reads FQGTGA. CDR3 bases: TGTGCCAGCAGACCTACAGGGGTGGGCACTGAAGCTTTCTTT. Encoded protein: CASRPTGVGTEAFF.

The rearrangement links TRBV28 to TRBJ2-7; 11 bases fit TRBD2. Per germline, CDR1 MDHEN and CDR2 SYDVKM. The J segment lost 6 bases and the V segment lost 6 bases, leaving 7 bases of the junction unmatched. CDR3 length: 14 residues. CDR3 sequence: CASSQAGTSGEQYF. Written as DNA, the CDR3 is TGTGCCAGCAGCCAAGCCGGGACTAGCGGCGAGCAGTACTTC.